This TCR beta chain was identified in a study of T cells in Graves' hyperthyroidism and ophthalmopathy. Background on the study: Pretreatment peripheral blood was obtained at initial diagnosis.

Amplification yielded TCR beta CDR3 regions, with RNA transcripts as the source. The TCR CDR3 first-round RT-PCR relied on the HTBI primer set. TCRdb used MiXCR to reprocess the multiplex PCR reads, holding one entry per CDR3 protein. The table has over 250,000 distinct CDR3 sequences, less than 30% seen once. Patients were aged 18 to 65, had disease duration under 2 months, and had newly diagnosed hyperthyroidism. Used for diagnoses were clinical symptoms, serum thyroxine and TRAb, thyroid ultrasound and orbital computed tomography. This clonotype was picked up many times. The source of this sequence is a man aged 35-49 years with Graves' hyperthyroidism that later progressed to Graves' ophthalmopathy. Sample: blood.

The CDR3 nucleotides read TGTGCCAGCAGTTCGCGCAGGGGGGACCTGAACACTGAAGCTTTCTTT. Its protein product is CASSSRRGDLNTEAFF. The rearrangement links TRBV28 to TRBJ1-1, with 7 nucleotides matching TRBD1. J was trimmed by 0 bases and V by 4 bases; bases with no gene match: 8. The germline gives CDR1 MDHEN, CDR2 SYDVKM. The CDR3 runs 16 residues.